The clone carrying this TCR beta chain was detected only a few times. The source of the sample is a study of human T cells and chemical hapten exposure. The V gene lost 0 bases and the J gene lost 7 bases, with 10 bases spanning the gap. The V gene's germline CDR1 is SGHAT and CDR2 FQNNGV. This CDR3 comprises 14 residues. Time point in this sample: patch test 3, about 24 weeks after DPC sensitization. Treatment of the sample: therapeutic diphenylcyclopropenone sensitization with weekly scalp DPC. Donors, patients with alopecia ranging from 18 to 70 years old and judged suitable for DPC, provided samples. The library labeled individual cDNA molecules by adding unique molecular identifiers to them. TCRdb re-analysed the RACE reads in MiXCR, keeping a single row per CDR3 protein. Here the sample spans 97,000 or so distinct CDR3 sequences, 25% to 35% being singletons.

This specimen was whole blood, taken in connection with sensitization to the hapten diphenylcyclopropenone (DPC). The sequence was collected from a man aged 35 to 55 with alopecia areata. Some clones in this sample may be carry-over from other donors' samples. V is TRBV11-2 and J is TRBJ2-1, with D tentatively TRBD2 (5 bases). CDR3 sequence (DNA): TGTGCCAGCAGCTTAGAGTTGGACTCTAATGAGCAGTTCTTC. It is translated as CASSLELDSNEQFF.